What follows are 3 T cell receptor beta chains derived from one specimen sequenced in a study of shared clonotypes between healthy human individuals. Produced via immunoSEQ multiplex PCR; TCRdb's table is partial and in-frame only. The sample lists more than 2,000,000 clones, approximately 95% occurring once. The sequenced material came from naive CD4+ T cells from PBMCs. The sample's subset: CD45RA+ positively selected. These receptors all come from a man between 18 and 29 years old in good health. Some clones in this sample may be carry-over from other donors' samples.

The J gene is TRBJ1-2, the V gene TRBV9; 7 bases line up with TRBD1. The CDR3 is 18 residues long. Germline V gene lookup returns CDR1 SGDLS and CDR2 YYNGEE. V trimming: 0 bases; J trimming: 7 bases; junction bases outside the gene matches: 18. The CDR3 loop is CASSVDGARTGQSSGYTF. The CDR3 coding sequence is TGTGCCAGCAGCGTAGACGGGGCGAGGACAGGTCAAAGCTCTGGCTACACCTTC. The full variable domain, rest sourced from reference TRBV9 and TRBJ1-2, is DSGVTQTPKHLITATGQRVTLRCSPRSGDLSVYWYQQSLDQGLQFLIQYYNGEERAKGNILERFSAQQFPDLHSELNLSSLELGDSALYFCASSVDGARTGQSSGYTFGSGTRLTVV.

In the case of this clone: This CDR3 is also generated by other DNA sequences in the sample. The CDR3 DNA reads as TGCGCCAGCAGCCTTGGGGGTCAGGGTTCATACGAGCAGTACTTC. Translating it yields CASSLGGQGSYEQYF. The V call is TRBV5-1, the J call TRBJ2-7, with D perhaps matching TRBD1 or TRBD2 (5 bases each). Trimming took 4 bases from V and 4 from J, leaving 18 bases between them. The CDR3 consists of 15 residues. Germline V gene sequence: CDR1 SGHRS, CDR2 YFSETQ.

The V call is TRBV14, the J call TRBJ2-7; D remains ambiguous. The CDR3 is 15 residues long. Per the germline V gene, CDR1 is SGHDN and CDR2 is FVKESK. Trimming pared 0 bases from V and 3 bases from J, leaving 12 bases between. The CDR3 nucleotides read TGTGCCAGCAGCCAAGAAGGGAATCCAGTCTACGAGCAGTACTTC. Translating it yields CASSQEGNPVYEQYF.